This paragraph covers one T cell receptor beta chain sequence. The data derive from a study of blood T cell repertoires in COVID-19. Study-wide background: Specimens from acute and convalescent COVID-19 originated in the United States, Italy and Spain.

Sequenced by immunoSEQ multiplex PCR; TCRdb stores in-frame clones only, minus some. Of about 210,000 clones listed, 84% are singletons. Germline lookup yields CDR1 MNHEY and CDR2 SVGAGI. Trimming left V 6 bases short and J 2 bases short, with 4 bases between. The CDR3 contains 11 residues. The origin of this receptor is a woman aged 45-65 years with active or convalescent COVID-19. V and J are TRBV6-5 and TRBJ2-5; unclear D gene. What was sequenced was peripheral blood. Written as DNA, the CDR3 is TGTGCCAGCAGCAAACAAGAGACCCAGTACTTC. It yields the protein CASSKQETQYF.